This T cell receptor (beta chain) appears in the sequencing data of a study of OX40 agonist ivuxolimab in advanced cancers. Across the whole study: At approximately 80% male, the cohort had a mean age of approximately 60 years, ranging from roughly 20 to 79. Anti-PD-1, anti-PD-L1 or anti-CTLA-4 therapy given earlier was allowed, and roughly 40% had some.

Remarks on this clone: Antigen: not known.

The study's findings and limits: In the expanded peripheral T cells, antigen specificity was never determined.

The data were produced by immunoSEQ multiplex PCR, yet TCRdb's version contains in-frame clones alone and is incomplete. This table holds tens of thousands of clones, approximately 92% found once. V lost 4 bases and J 4 bases, leaving 16 bases between the germline ends. CDR1 SGHAT and CDR2 FQNNGV come from the germline V gene. The CDR3 is 15 amino acids. This rearrangement joins TRBV11-2 to TRBJ1-1; possibly TRBD1 for D (6 bases). The receptor was derived from an adult with an advanced solid tumor such as melanoma, head and neck, liver or kidney cancer. The sequencing here drew on CD4+ or CD8+ T cells sorted from blood, taken in a trial of the OX40 agonist ivuxolimab. The chain's CDR3 is CASSYQIRGGTEAFF. In DNA, the CDR3 is TGTGCCAGCAGCTACCAAATCAGGGGTGGCACTGAAGCTTTCTTT.